These 20 T cell receptor beta chains were all obtained from the same sample, sequenced in a study of post-analysis software for immune sequencing data. Study outcomes and limitations: About 5 TRBV segments (TRBV5-6, TRBV5-1 and TRBV20-1 among them) occurred more frequently in patients than in controls.

These receptors have no identified antigens. Prepared libraries of TCR beta cDNA carried unique molecular identifiers. TCRdb reprocessed the PCR reads with MiXCR, giving one entry per CDR3 protein. Of roughly 580,000 distinct CDR3 sequences listed, roughly 47% are singletons. The specimen sequenced was blood. Source of these receptors: a girl aged 10 to 17 with multiple sclerosis.

This clonotype has a single count. The chain links TRBV3-1 to TRBJ2-6; perhaps TRBD1 as D (6 bases). Trimming stripped 2 bases from V and 8 bases from J, with 10 bases between. Germline V CDR1 and CDR2: LGHDT, YNNKEL (reference sequence). This CDR3 is built from 14 residues. This chain's CDR3 is CASSQLGGPNVLTF. In DNA, the CDR3 is TGTGCCAGCAGCCAATTAGGGGGACCCAACGTCCTGACTTTC.

CDR3 in DNA: TGTGCCACCAGTGAGGGGGCGGTAGATACGCAGTATTTT. This codes for CATSEGAVDTQYF. The V call is TRBV24-1, the J call TRBJ2-3; the D gene is possibly TRBD1 (6 bases). Looked up from germline, CDR1 is KGHDR and CDR2 is SFDVKD. The CDR3 is 13 residues long. V lost 4 bases and J 5 bases, leaving 9 bases between the germline ends.

The chain recombines TRBV29-1 with TRBJ1-4; 8 positions agree with TRBD1. Germline assignment: CDR1 SQVTM and CDR2 ANQGSEA. Losses at the gene ends were 7 bases for V and 7 bases for J; bases not matched to a gene: 14. CDR3 length: 15 residues. The CDR3 loop reads CSATTRDRRGEKLFF. The CDR3 bases are TGCAGCGCGACAACCCGGGACAGGAGGGGTGAAAAACTGTTTTTT.

V is TRBV7-2 and J is TRBJ2-5, with 11 bases identical to TRBD2. The DNA matches TRBJ2-7 better at its end, which makes the J call doubtful. The CDR3 runs 20 residues. The germline CDR1 and CDR2 sequences are SGHTA and FQGNSA. The CDR3 DNA sequence: TGTGCCAGCAGCTGGTGGGTGCGTCTAGCGGGAGGCCGTTTCACTTACGAGCAGTACTTC. This translates into CASSWWVRLAGGRFTYEQYF.

Only a few counts were recorded for this clonotype. The chain combines TRBV20-1 with TRBJ2-5, with D perhaps given as TRBD1 or TRBD2 (7 bases each). This CDR3 is built from 15 residues. The V end was cut by 0 bases, the J end by 3 bases, with 14 bases between. Germline-derived CDR1 and CDR2 are DFQATT and SNEGSKA (reference sequence). The CDR3 protein is CSARDSRGREETQYF. The CDR3 DNA is TGCAGTGCTAGAGATAGCAGGGGGAGGGAAGAGACCCAGTACTTC.

The V gene is TRBV7-2, the J gene TRBJ2-1, with D perhaps matching TRBD2 (5 bases). Between the trimmed V and J ends, which lost 1 base and 2 bases, there was a span of 9 bases. There are 15 residues in the CDR3. Looked up from germline, CDR1 is SGHTA and CDR2 is FQGNSA. The CDR3 DNA reads TGTGCCAGCAGCTTAGTACGGAGGACCTACAATGAGCAGTTCTTC. Its protein is CASSLVRRTYNEQFF.

The chain joins TRBV29-1 to TRBJ1-4; unclear D gene. CDR3 length: 14 amino acids. V lost 2 bases to trimming and J lost 8 bases, with 15 bases between them. Germline V gene data show CDR1 as SQVTM and CDR2 as ANQGSEA. The CDR3 sequence is CSVERVRRNEKLFF. CDR3 DNA sequence: TGCAGCGTTGAAAGGGTCAGGAGGAACGAAAAACTGTTTTTT.

In this sample, this clonotype turned up a few times. V gene TRBV29-1 combines with J gene TRBJ2-1; 7 nucleotides match TRBD2. V shed 7 bases and J 15 bases; nucleotides not matched to a gene: 9. The CDR3 loop spans 10 amino acids. Germline CDR1 and CDR2: SQVTM and ANQGSEA. In DNA, the CDR3 is TGCAGCGGGGAGGGGACTGAAGCGTTCTTC. Translating it yields CSGEGTEAFF.

This clonotype was seen more than once but under ten times. The chain is built from TRBV12-3 or TRBV12-4 and TRBJ1-2, with D maybe TRBD1 (5 bases). The CDR3 runs to 14 residues. V dropped 3 bases and J dropped 7 bases, with 15 bases sitting between them. The CDR3 DNA sequence: TGTGCCAGCAGTTTGGCAGGGAGAGAATTTGGCTACACCTTC. Protein: CASSLAGREFGYTF.

The chain employs TRBV5-1 and TRBJ2-5, with 9 bases lining up with TRBD2. Germline V gene sequence: CDR1 SGHRS, CDR2 YFSETQ. This CDR3 region has 16 residues. Germline trimming cut 4 bases from V and 2 bases from J; bases unmatched to any gene: 9. The CDR3 here is CASSPPRLAAQETQYF. CDR3 DNA sequence: TGCGCCAGCAGCCCCCCCAGACTAGCGGCACAAGAGACCCAGTACTTC.

This clonotype was found a few times. Written as DNA, the CDR3 is TGCGCCAGCAGCCAAGAAGTCCACAGCTATGGCTACACCTTC. Its protein product is CASSQEVHSYGYTF. This chain joins TRBV4-1 and TRBJ1-2; D is undetermined. V gave up 0 bases and J gave up 4 bases, with 9 bases separating them. Germline assignment: CDR1 MGHRA and CDR2 YSYEKL. The CDR3 contains 14 residues.

The chain has TRBV12-3 or TRBV12-4 and TRBJ2-3; no clear D gene. Trimming left V 0 bases short and J 0 bases short, with 13 bases between. This CDR3 is built from 17 residues. The CDR3 spells CASSLAGFSPSTDTQYF. The DNA of the CDR3 is TGTGCCAGCAGTTTAGCGGGATTTTCACCGAGCACAGATACGCAGTATTTT.

As concerns this clonotype: The junction shows a germline mismatch at one end, possibly a read error. The rearrangement uses TRBV5-1 and TRBJ2-1; the match to TRBD2 covers 8 bases. The germline V gene has CDR1 SGHRS and CDR2 YFSETQ. The CDR3 is made up of 15 amino acids. CDR3 protein: CASSLIAGSYNEQFF. The CDR3 DNA reads as TGTGCCAGCAGTCTTATAGCGGGGTCATATAATGAGCAGTTCTTC.

The sample holds many counts of this clonotype. The chain employs TRBV7-2 and TRBJ2-1, with 10 bases matching TRBD2. The CDR3 contains 16 residues. Germline trimming cut 6 bases from V and 7 bases from J; bases unmatched to any gene: 12. The germline gives CDR1 SGHTA, CDR2 FQGNSA. CDR3 coding DNA: TGTGCCAGCAGTCCGAGAGTAGCGGGGGGCGGGAATGAGCAGTTCTTC. This translates into CASSPRVAGGGNEQFF.

CDR3 nucleotide sequence: TGTGCCTGGAGTTTTGGCAGGTTAAGAGCTGGGGCCAACGTCCTGACTTTC. Translating it yields CAWSFGRLRAGANVLTF. The V call is TRBV30, the J call TRBJ2-6; D unclear. This CDR3 is 17 amino acids long. Germline V gene sequence: CDR1 GTSNPN, CDR2 SVGIG (reference sequence). Trimming took off 2 bases at V and 2 bases at J, with 16 bases between the two ends.

Only a few counts were recorded for this clonotype. The chain is built from TRBV6-2 or TRBV6-3 and TRBJ1-4; 7 positions match TRBD1. Unmatched junction bases numbered 13, after V lost 5 bases and J lost 7 bases. This CDR3 is 16 amino acids long. Germline V gene data show CDR1 as MNHEY and CDR2 as SVGEGT. The CDR3 DNA follows: TGTGCCAGCAGTACTAATCCCGGGACAGATAGTGAAAAACTGTTTTTT. Its translation is CASSTNPGTDSEKLFF.

The chain has TRBV10-2 and TRBJ1-2; D not resolved. V shed 3 bases and J shed 5 bases, with 4 bases lying between them. Germline lookup yields CDR1 WSHSY and CDR2 SAAADI. This CDR3 is 11 amino acids long. The CDR3 DNA reads TGCGCCAGCAGTGAAGCTTATGGCTACACCTTC. Translated, it gives CASSEAYGYTF.

The chain has TRBV20-1 and TRBJ2-5; no clear D. The V gene's germline CDR1 is DFQATT and CDR2 SNEGSKA (reference sequence). CDR3 length: 13 amino acids. With 1 base removed from V and 7 bases from J, the gap between germline ends came to 13 bases. The CDR3 DNA sequence: TGCAGTGCTAGAGTCCCGGCGGTGGGGACCCAGTACTTC. Residues: CSARVPAVGTQYF.

V usage is TRBV6-5 and J usage is TRBJ2-1, with D possibly being TRBD2 (6 bases). This CDR3 has 13 amino acids. With 9 bases removed from V and 6 bases from J, the gap between germline ends came to 15 bases. The germline V gene has CDR1 MNHEY and CDR2 SVGAGI. Here the CDR3 DNA reads TGTGCCAGTCGGAGGGGACTCGTCAATGAGCAGTTCTTC. This encodes CASRRGLVNEQFF.

This clonotype appeared a single time. The chain has TRBV20-1 and TRBJ1-2; perhaps TRBD1 as D (6 bases). This CDR3 region has 13 residues. Deletions cut 0 bases from V and 6 bases from J, with 11 bases between. Germline CDR1 reads DFQATT; CDR2 reads SNEGSKA (reference sequence). The CDR3 DNA is TGCAGTGCTAGAGAAGAGGACAGAAATGGCTACACCTTC. Translation gives CSAREEDRNGYTF.